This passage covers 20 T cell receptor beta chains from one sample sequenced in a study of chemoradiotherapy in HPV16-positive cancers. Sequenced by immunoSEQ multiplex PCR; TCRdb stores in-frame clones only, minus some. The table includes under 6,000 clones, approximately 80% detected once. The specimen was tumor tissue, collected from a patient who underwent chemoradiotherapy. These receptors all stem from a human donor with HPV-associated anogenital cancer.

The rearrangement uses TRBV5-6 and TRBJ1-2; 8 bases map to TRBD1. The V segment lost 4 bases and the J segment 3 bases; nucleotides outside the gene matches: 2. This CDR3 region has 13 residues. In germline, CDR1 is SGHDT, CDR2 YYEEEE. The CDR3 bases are TGTGCCAGCAGCGCGGACAGGGACTATGGCTACACCTTC. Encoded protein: CASSADRDYGYTF.

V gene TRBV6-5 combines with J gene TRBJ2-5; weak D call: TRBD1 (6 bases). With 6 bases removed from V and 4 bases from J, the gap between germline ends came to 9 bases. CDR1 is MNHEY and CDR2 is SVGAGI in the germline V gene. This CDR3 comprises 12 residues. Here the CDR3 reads CASRQGPETQYF. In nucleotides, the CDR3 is TGTGCCAGCAGACAGGGCCCAGAGACCCAGTACTTC.

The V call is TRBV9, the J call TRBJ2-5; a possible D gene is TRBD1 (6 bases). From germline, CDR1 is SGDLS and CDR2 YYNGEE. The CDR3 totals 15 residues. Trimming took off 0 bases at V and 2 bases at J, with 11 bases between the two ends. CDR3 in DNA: TGTGCCAGCAGCGTAGATGGGACATTACAAGAGACCCAGTACTTC. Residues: CASSVDGTLQETQYF.

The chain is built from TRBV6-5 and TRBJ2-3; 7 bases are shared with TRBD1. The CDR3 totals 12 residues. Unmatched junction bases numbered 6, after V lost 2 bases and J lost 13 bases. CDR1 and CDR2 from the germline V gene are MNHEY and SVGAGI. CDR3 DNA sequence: TGTGCCAGCAGTTACGCCGGTCAGGGGGAGTATTTT. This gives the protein CASSYAGQGEYF.

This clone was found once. CDR3 region: CASSEDNYGYTF. Written as DNA, the CDR3 is TGTGCCAGCAGTGAAGATAACTATGGCTACACCTTC. The chain employs TRBV6-1 and TRBJ1-2; D uncertain. The CDR3 is 12 amino acids. V lost 1 base and J lost 1, with 1 base in between. Germline CDR1 is MNHNS and CDR2 is SASEGT.

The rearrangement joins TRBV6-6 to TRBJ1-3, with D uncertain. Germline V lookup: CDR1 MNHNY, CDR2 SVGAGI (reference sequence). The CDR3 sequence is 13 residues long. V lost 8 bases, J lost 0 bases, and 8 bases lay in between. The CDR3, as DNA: TGTGCCAGCTTGGACCTCTCTGGAAACACCATATATTTT. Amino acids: CASLDLSGNTIYF.

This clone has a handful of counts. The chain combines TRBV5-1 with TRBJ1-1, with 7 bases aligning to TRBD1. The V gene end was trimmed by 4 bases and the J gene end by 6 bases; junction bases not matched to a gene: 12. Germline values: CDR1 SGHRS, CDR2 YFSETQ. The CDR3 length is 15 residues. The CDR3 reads CASSPSGGGASEAFF. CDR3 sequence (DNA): TGCGCCAGCAGCCCTTCGGGAGGGGGCGCATCTGAAGCTTTCTTT.

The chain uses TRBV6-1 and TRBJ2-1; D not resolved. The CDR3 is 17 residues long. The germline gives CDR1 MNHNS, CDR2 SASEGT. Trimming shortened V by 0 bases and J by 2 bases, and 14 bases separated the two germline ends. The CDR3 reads CASSEAFLFGAYNEQFF. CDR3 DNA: TGTGCCAGCAGTGAAGCCTTCTTGTTCGGCGCCTACAATGAGCAGTTCTTC.

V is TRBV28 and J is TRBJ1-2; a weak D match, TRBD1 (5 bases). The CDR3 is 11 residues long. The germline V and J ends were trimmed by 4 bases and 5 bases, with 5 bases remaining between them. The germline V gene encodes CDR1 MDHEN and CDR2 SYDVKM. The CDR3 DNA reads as TGTGCCAGCAGTTGGGGGTATGGCTACACCTTC. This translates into CASSWGYGYTF.

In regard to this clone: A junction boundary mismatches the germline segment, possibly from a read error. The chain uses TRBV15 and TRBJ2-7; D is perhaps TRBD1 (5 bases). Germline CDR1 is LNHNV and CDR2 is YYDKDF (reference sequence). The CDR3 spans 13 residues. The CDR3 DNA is TGTGCCACCAGCGGAGACAGCTACTACGAGCAGTACTTC. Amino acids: CATSGDSYYEQYF.

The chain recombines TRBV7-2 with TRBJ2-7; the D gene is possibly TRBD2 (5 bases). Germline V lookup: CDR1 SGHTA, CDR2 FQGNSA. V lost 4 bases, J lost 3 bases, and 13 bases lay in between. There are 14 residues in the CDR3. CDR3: CASSSRSSVYEQYF. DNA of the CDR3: TGTGCCAGCAGCTCGAGGAGTAGCGTCTACGAGCAGTACTTC.

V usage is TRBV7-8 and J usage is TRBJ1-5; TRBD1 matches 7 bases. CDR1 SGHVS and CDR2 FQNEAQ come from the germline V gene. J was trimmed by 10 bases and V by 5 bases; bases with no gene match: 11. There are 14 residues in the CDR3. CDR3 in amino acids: CASSPRDSSGPQHF. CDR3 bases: TGTGCCAGCAGCCCACGGGACAGCTCCGGTCCCCAGCATTTT.

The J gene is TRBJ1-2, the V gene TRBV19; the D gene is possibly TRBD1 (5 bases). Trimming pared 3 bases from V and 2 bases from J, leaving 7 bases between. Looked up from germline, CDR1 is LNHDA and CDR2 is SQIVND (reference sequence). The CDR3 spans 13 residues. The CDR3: CASSMGENYGYTF. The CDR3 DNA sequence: TGTGCCAGTAGTATGGGGGAAAACTATGGCTACACCTTC.

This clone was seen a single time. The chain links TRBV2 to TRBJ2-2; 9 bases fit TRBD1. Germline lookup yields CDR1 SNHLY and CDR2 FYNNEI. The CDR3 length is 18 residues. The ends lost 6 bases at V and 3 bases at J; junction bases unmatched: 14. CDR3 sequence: CASSHNPRTGAHTGELFF. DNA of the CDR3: TGTGCCAGCAGCCACAACCCCAGGACAGGGGCCCACACCGGGGAGCTGTTTTTT.

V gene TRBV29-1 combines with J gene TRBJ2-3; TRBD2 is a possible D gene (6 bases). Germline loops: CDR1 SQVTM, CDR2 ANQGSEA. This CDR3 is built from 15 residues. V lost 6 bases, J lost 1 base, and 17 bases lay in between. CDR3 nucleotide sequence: TGCAGCGTCGAAAGGGAGTCTAGCGGCACAGATACGCAGTATTTT. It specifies CSVERESSGTDTQYF.

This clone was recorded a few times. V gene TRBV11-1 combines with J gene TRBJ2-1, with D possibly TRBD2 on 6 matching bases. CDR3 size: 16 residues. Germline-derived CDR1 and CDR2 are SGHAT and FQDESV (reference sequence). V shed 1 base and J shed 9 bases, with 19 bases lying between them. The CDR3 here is CASSLVGGSALGEQFF. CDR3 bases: TGTGCCAGCAGCTTAGTAGGAGGGAGCGCCTTGGGTGAGCAGTTCTTC.

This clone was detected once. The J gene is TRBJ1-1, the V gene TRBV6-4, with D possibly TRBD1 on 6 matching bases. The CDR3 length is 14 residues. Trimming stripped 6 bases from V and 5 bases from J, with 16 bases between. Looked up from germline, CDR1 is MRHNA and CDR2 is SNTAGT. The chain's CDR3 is CASSMTGGGTEAFF. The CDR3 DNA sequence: TGTGCCAGCAGCATGACAGGAGGGGGAACTGAAGCTTTCTTT.

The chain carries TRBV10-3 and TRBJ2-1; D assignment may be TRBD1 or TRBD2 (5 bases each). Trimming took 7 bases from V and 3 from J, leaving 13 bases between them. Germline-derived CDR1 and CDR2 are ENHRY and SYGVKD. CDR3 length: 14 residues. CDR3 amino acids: CAIMRGSIYNEQFF. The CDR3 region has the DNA TGTGCCATCATGAGGGGTTCCATCTACAATGAGCAGTTCTTC.

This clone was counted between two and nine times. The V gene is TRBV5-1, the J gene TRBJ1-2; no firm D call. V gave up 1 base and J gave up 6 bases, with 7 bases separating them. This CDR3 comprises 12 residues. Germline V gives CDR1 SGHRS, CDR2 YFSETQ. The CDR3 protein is CASSLFEDGYTF. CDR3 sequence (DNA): TGCGCCAGCAGCTTGTTTGAGGATGGCTACACCTTC.

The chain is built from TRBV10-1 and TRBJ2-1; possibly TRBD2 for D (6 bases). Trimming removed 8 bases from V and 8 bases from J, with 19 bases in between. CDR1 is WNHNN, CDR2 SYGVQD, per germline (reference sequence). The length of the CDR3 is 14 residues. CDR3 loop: CASSEAGRAHEQFF. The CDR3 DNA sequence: TGCGCCAGCTCCGAAGCGGGCAGGGCCCATGAGCAGTTCTTC.